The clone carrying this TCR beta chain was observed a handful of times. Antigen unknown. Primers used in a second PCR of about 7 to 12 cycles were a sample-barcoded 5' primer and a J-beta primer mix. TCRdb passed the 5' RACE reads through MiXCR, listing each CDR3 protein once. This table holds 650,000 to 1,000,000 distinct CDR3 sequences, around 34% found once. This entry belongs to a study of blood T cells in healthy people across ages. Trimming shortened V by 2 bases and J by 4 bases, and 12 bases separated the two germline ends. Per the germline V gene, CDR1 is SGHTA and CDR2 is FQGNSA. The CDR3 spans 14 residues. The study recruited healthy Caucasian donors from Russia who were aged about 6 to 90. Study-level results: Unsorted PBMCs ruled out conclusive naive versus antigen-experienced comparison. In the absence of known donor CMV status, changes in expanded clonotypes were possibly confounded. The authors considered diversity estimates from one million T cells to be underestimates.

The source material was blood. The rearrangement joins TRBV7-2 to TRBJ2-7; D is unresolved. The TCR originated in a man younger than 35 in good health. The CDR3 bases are TGTGCCAGCAGCTTATGGTCACAGAAATACGAGCAGTACTTC. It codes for CASSLWSQKYEQYF.